This TCR beta chain was retrieved from a study of blood T cell repertoires in COVID-19. Two negative PCRs, clearance, or symptom resolution characterized the recovered Cohort 3 donors. The method was immunoSEQ multiplex PCR; TCRdb's version includes in-frame clones alone and lacks a portion of them. The sample yields some 260,000 clones, over 75% seen once. Sequenced sample: PBMCs or T cells enriched from blood (not recorded which). This sequence was found in a man aged 35 to 55 who had recovered from COVID-19.

This CDR3 reads CASSLKGGGTGELFF. CDR3 DNA sequence: TGTGCCAGCAGCTTGAAGGGAGGTGGGACCGGGGAGCTGTTTTTT. V is TRBV5-5 and J is TRBJ2-2, with D perhaps TRBD2 (6 bases). This CDR3 contains 15 residues. Trimming removed 1 base at V and 5 bases at J, with 12 bases between. The germline V gene encodes CDR1 SGHKS and CDR2 YYEKEE (reference sequence).